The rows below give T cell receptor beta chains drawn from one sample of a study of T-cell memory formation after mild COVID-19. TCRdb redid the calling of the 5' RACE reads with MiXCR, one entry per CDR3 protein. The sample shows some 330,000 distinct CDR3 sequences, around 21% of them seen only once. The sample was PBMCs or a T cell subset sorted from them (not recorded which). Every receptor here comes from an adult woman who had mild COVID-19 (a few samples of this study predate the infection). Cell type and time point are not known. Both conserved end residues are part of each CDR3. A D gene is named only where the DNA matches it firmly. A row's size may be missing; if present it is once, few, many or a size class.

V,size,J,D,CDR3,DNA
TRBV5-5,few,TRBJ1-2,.,CASSFSTADVYGYTF,TGTGCCAGCAGCTTCTCGACAGCTGATGTTTATGGCTACACCTTC
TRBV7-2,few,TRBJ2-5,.,CASSLGRVPLTETQYF,TGTGCCAGCAGCTTAGGGCGGGTCCCCTTAACCGAGACCCAGTACTTC
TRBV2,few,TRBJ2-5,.,CASMFLGHEETQYF,TGTGCCAGCATGTTTTTGGGACACGAAGAGACCCAGTACTTC
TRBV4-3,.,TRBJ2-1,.,CASSQDRRGLEFF,TGCGCCAGCAGCCAAGATCGTCGAGGGCTCGAGTTCTTC
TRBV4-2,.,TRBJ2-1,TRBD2,CASSREAGDGINEQFF,TGTGCCAGCAGCCGAGAAGCGGGAGACGGGATAAATGAGCAGTTCTTC
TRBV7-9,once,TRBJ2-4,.,CASSLGPSGVQYF,TGTGCCAGCAGCCTCGGACCCTCGGGGGTTCAGTACTTC
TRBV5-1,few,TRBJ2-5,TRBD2,CASSFQRGSETQYF,TGCGCCAGCAGCTTCCAGCGGGGATCGGAGACCCAGTACTTC
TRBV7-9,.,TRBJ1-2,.,CASSNPDFYYGYTF,TGTGCCAGCAGCAACCCGGACTTTTACTATGGCTACACCTTC
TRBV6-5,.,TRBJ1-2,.,CASSPDRTNYGYTF,TGTGCCAGCAGCCCGGACAGAACTAACTATGGCTACACCTTC
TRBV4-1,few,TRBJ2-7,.,CASSQEPASRVEQYF,TGCGCCAGCAGCCAAGAACCTGCCTCCAGGGTCGAGCAGTACTTC
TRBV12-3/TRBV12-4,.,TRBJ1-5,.,CASSEQGTLGNQPQHF,TGTGCCAGCAGTGAGCAGGGTACGCTTGGCAATCAGCCCCAGCATTTT
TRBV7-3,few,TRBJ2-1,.,CASSIRGGNNEQFF,TGTGCCAGCAGCATCCGCGGGGGCAACAATGAGCAGTTCTTC
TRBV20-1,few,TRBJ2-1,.,CSAGPNEQFF,TGCAGTGCTGGTCCCAATGAGCAGTTCTTC
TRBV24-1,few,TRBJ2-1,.,CATSLREGRNNEQFF,TGTGCCACCAGTTTGAGAGAGGGAAGGAACAATGAGCAGTTCTTC
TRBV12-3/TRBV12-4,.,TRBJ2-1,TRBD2,CASSPWGSGDVGKQFF,TGTGCCAGCAGCCCGTGGGGTAGCGGGGATGTTGGTAAGCAGTTCTTC
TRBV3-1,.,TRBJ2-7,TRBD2,CASSPTSGGSYEQYF,TGTGCCAGCAGCCCGACTAGCGGGGGGTCCTACGAGCAGTACTTC
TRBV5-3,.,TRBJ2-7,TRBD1,CARSSSGQTAYEQYF,TGTGCCAGAAGCTCGTCGGGACAGACCGCCTACGAGCAGTACTTC
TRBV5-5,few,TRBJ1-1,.,CASSSTRTEAFF,TGTGCCAGCAGCTCGACCAGGACCGAAGCTTTCTTT
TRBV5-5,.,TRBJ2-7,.,CASSARVGSSYEQYF,TGTGCCAGCAGCGCACGAGTGGGGAGCTCCTACGAGCAGTACTTC
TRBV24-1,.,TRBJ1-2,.,CATSDWYGYTF,TGTGCCACCAGTGATTGGTATGGCTACACCTTC
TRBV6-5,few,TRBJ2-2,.,CASSYRGPKVELFF,TGTGCCAGCAGTTATAGGGGCCCCAAGGTGGAGCTGTTTTTT
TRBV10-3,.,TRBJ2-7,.,CAITDGGSYEQYF,TGTGCCATCACTGACGGAGGCTCCTACGAGCAGTACTTC
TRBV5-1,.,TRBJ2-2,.,CASSLMGGKGGELFF,TGCGCCAGCAGCTTGATGGGCGGCAAGGGCGGGGAGCTGTTTTTT
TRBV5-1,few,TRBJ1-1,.,CASSLVQVSDTEAFF,TGCGCCAGCAGCTTGGTACAGGTTTCGGACACTGAAGCTTTCTTT
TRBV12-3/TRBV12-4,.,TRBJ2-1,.,CASSPTSGPYNEQFF,TGTGCCAGCAGCCCCACTTCCGGGCCCTACAATGAGCAGTTCTTC
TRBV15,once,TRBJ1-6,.,CATSRRKAGSPLHF,TGTGCCACCAGCAGAAGGAAGGCAGGCTCACCCCTCCACTTT
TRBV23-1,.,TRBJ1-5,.,CASSQSPEYSNQPQHF,TGCGCCAGCAGTCAATCTCCGGAATATAGCAATCAGCCCCAGCATTTT